Listed below are T cell receptor beta chains from one sample, sequenced in a study of blood T cell repertoires in COVID-19. Data came from immunoSEQ multiplex PCR; TCRdb stores just in-frame clones and leaves some out. The sample has about 160,000 clones; 75% to 85% are singletons. Sequencing used PBMCs or T cells enriched from blood (not recorded which). Every receptor here comes from a woman aged 60 to 75 who had recovered from COVID-19. The CDR3 runs from the conserved cysteine through the conserved F or W. Only part of the rows carry a size: once, few, many, or a class if the clone is expanded.

j_gene,v_gene,abundance,CDR3aa
TRBJ1-1,TRBV29-1,.,CSVPRGVTEAFF
TRBJ2-7,TRBV4-1,.,CASSPISGGPYEQYF
TRBJ2-1,TRBV6-4,.,CASSLGPYNEQFF
TRBJ2-7,TRBV27,.,CASSLSGGFVYEQYF
TRBJ1-1,TRBV7-2,.,CASSPFRDRGAAFF
TRBJ1-5,TRBV19,.,CASSAYLSQPQHF
TRBJ1-5,TRBV27,.,CASSSRAPRGSNQPQHF
TRBJ1-6,TRBV5-1,.,CASSLSANSPLHF
TRBJ2-5,TRBV7-2,.,CASSLSYGRETQYF
TRBJ2-7,TRBV18,.,CASSPDRERYEQYF
TRBJ2-5,TRBV6-5,once,CAILPGGAQETQYF
TRBJ1-5,TRBV16,few,CASSQSLGLNQPQHF
TRBJ2-2,TRBV24-1,.,CATRFGQRNTGELFF
TRBJ2-5,TRBV6-5,.,CASSYGRGSGETQYF
TRBJ2-1,TRBV27,once,CASSHPLRDSAYNEQFF
TRBJ2-3,TRBV7-8,.,CASSLGGGALDTQYF
TRBJ1-3,TRBV11-2,.,CASSSRQGRPGNTIYF
TRBJ1-5,TRBV3-1/TRBV3-2,few,CASSQESNQPQHF
TRBJ1-4,TRBV7-6,.,CASSFGGAWEKLFF
TRBJ1-1,TRBV9,once,CASSKQGSQMNTEAFF
TRBJ2-1,TRBV6-2/TRBV6-3,.,CASSYKTSGGRYYNEQFF
TRBJ1-2,TRBV11-2,.,CASSLVGQGARGYTF
TRBJ2-3,TRBV5-1,.,CASSKEAGGPDTQYF
TRBJ1-1,TRBV29-1,few,CSAGAGYRAFF
TRBJ1-6,TRBV27,.,CASSYRDSYNSPLHF
TRBJ1-1,TRBV10-2,.,CASSESAGVTEAFF
TRBJ2-5,TRBV7-3,.,CASSSSPLAGRGETQYF
TRBJ2-7,TRBV7-9,.,CAWRSSYEQYF
TRBJ1-4,TRBV28,once,CASRPQEFATNEKLFF
TRBJ1-2,TRBV5-1,.,CASSVGVGRQLGYTF
TRBJ2-3,TRBV7-6,.,CASSATSGGATDTQYF
TRBJ1-4,TRBV5-1,.,CASSPGGGNEKLFF
TRBJ1-6,TRBV4-2,once,CASSQGTGYSPLHF
TRBJ1-2,TRBV5-8,.,CASSFGTGHYGYTF
TRBJ2-5,TRBV13,once,CASKSQRAETQYF
TRBJ1-1,TRBV7-9,.,CASGLGPEAFF
TRBJ1-1,TRBV5-4,.,CASSLDRGLNEAFF
TRBJ2-1,TRBV9,.,CASSVSSGGHNEQFF
TRBJ2-3,TRBV7-8,.,CASSLSPRAVDTQYF
TRBJ1-3,TRBV4-1,.,CASSPTQTGLSGNTIYF
TRBJ2-7,TRBV6-5,.,CASSSYPPGGRYEQYF
TRBJ1-4,TRBV14,.,CASRPATGAHEKLFF
TRBJ2-1,TRBV7-2,.,CASSPRLAGGFEQFF
TRBJ1-1,TRBV6-5,.,CASIRTVLNTEAFF
TRBJ1-1,TRBV29-1,.,CSVPGQGGTEAFF
TRBJ1-6,TRBV6-1,.,CASSEGVWGSARSPLHF
TRBJ2-2,TRBV14,.,CASSTGGANTGELFF
TRBJ1-6,TRBV30,.,CAWRNRALLYTYNSPLHF
TRBJ2-1,TRBV29-1,.,CSVEEAGKPYNEQFF